This T cell receptor (beta chain) was retrieved from a study of cytomegalovirus exposure and HLA in healthy donors. The PCR used 60 Vbeta and 13 Jbeta primers. Generated by immunoSEQ multiplex PCR, the TCRdb table keeps only in-frame clones and is missing some. The data show over 150,000 clones, approximately 79% seen once. Whereas donors were nominally healthy upon sampling, unrecorded immune exposures were probable. From germline, CDR1 is MNHNS and CDR2 SASEGT. This CDR3 has 11 residues. Trimming removed 4 bases from V and 8 bases from J, with 6 bases in between. The receptor was derived from a girl aged 10 to 17 in good health and CMV-seropositive. The sample comprised PBMCs. The gene calls are TRBV6-1 and TRBJ1-5, with D uncertain. CDR3 DNA sequence: TGTGCCAGCAGTGGATCTAAGCCCCAGCATTTT. As protein: CASSGSKPQHF.